The 10 T cell receptor beta chains reported below all come from one sample, sequenced in a study of CD8+ T cells in alopecia areata. Reverse transcription of extracted RNA yielded cDNA, which provided the sequencing template. The data were produced by immunoSEQ multiplex PCR, yet TCRdb's version contains in-frame clones alone and is incomplete. The data contain 100,000 to 150,000 clones, approximately 48% of them singletons. This material consisted of CD8+ T cells sorted from blood, taken at week 0. The receptors originated from a human donor with alopecia areata.

This clone was recorded a few times. The V gene is TRBV10-3, the J gene TRBJ2-7; 11 positions agree with TRBD2. Germline V gives CDR1 ENHRY, CDR2 SYGVKD. Trimming removed 2 bases from V and 2 bases from J; junction bases left unmatched: 17. This CDR3 has 20 amino acids. The CDR3 loop is CAISEPGTSGLRRTTYEQYF. CDR3 DNA sequence: TGTGCCATCAGTGAGCCCGGGACTAGCGGACTACGACGTACTACCTACGAGCAGTACTTC.

This chain links TRBV5-1 with TRBJ2-2; tentatively, D is TRBD1 (6 bases). Between the trimmed V and J ends, which lost 4 bases and 1 base, there was a span of 8 bases. Germline V gene data show CDR1 as SGHRS and CDR2 as YFSETQ. This CDR3 has 14 amino acids. The CDR3 here is CASSTGQNTGELFF. CDR3 DNA: TGCGCCAGCAGCACGGGACAGAACACCGGGGAGCTGTTTTTT.

V is TRBV13 and J is TRBJ2-6; D call uncertain. The CDR3 sequence is 15 residues long. The ends were cut back, 5 bases at V and 4 bases at J, with 12 bases in the middle. CDR1 PRHDT and CDR2 FYEKMQ come from the germline V gene (reference sequence). The CDR3 DNA sequence: TGTGCCAGCAGCAAAAGTGGGGTCGGGGCCAACGTCCTGACTTTC. This gives the protein CASSKSGVGANVLTF.

V gene TRBV9 combines with J gene TRBJ2-5; the match to TRBD2 covers 15 bases. Per the germline V gene, CDR1 is SGDLS and CDR2 is YYNGEE. The CDR3 consists of 15 residues. V lost 4 bases and J lost 4; bases outside the gene matches: 2. CDR3 in DNA: TGTGCCAGCAGCCAGGGACTAGCGGGGGGAGAGACCCAGTACTTC. Its protein product is CASSQGLAGGETQYF.

The chain couples TRBV9 to TRBJ1-6; D ambiguous. V was trimmed by 5 bases and J by 0 bases, leaving 9 bases between them. CDR3 size: 15 residues. The V gene's germline CDR1 is SGDLS and CDR2 YYNGEE. CDR3 protein: CASSAGSSYNSPLHF. The CDR3 DNA reads TGTGCCAGCAGTGCAGGCAGCTCCTATAATTCACCCCTCCACTTT.

The chain carries TRBV30 and TRBJ1-1; unclear D gene. V was cut by 2 bases and J by 5 bases, with 9 bases left in between. Per germline, CDR1 GTSNPN and CDR2 SVGIG (reference sequence). This CDR3 contains 12 residues. The CDR3: CAWSTLRTEAFF. The CDR3 nucleotides read TGTGCCTGGAGTACCCTCAGGACTGAAGCTTTCTTT. The full variable domain, rest sourced from reference TRBV30 and TRBJ1-1, is SQTIHQWPATLVQPVGSPLSLECTVEGTSNPNLYWYRQAAGRGLQLLFYSVGIGQISSEVPQNLSASRPQDRQFILSSKKLLLSDSGFYLCAWSTLRTEAFFGQGTRLTVV.

The chain recombines TRBV14 with TRBJ2-7; 7 nucleotides line up with TRBD1. The ends lost 4 bases at V and 6 bases at J; junction bases unmatched: 6. Germline V gives CDR1 SGHDN, CDR2 FVKESK. The CDR3 totals 13 residues. CDR3 bases: TGTGCCAGCAGCCCCTGGACAGGTGGCGAGCAGTACTTC. Encoded protein: CASSPWTGGEQYF.

This clone appeared once. V and J are TRBV27 and TRBJ2-7; 12 bases match TRBD1. The CDR3 covers 17 residues. With V trimmed by 0 bases and J by 2 bases, 5 bases remained unmatched. Germline V CDR1 and CDR2: MNHEY, SMNVEV (reference sequence). In DNA form, the CDR3 reads TGTGCCAGCAGTTTATCATCAGGGGACAGGGGGCCCTACGAGCAGTACTTC. As protein: CASSLSSGDRGPYEQYF.

In its sample, this clone was seen a few times. The chain carries TRBV12-5 and TRBJ1-2; D ambiguous. The CDR3 has 13 amino acids. Trimming removed 7 bases from V and 4 bases from J, with 13 bases in between. Germline V lookup: CDR1 LGHNT, CDR2 FRNRAP. The CDR3: CASALGMAYGYTF. CDR3 in DNA: TGTGCTAGTGCCCTGGGGATGGCCTATGGCTACACCTTC.

This clone appeared a few times. This chain connects TRBV29-1 to TRBJ2-7; D not resolved. The CDR3 extends over 12 amino acids. V shed 6 bases and J shed 7 bases, with 16 bases lying between them. Germline lookup yields CDR1 SQVTM and CDR2 ANQGSEA. Here the CDR3 reads CSVVGKGREQYF. CDR3 nucleotides: TGCAGCGTAGTGGGAAAAGGGCGTGAGCAGTACTTC.